One T cell receptor beta chain is described in this entry. Its matching antigen is unknown. This table comes from immunoSEQ multiplex PCR, and its TCRdb copy is limited to in-frame clones, with some not included. The sample holds 100,000 or so clones, over 75% seen once. The CDR3 contains 11 residues. The germline V and J ends were trimmed by 3 bases and 7 bases, with 4 bases remaining between them. The germline CDR1 and CDR2 sequences are GTSNPN and SVGIG (reference sequence). This record belongs to a study of radiotherapy plus CTLA-4 blockade in lung cancer. Across the whole study: Disease control was seen in roughly 30% of patients, objective responses in 15% to 20%. Overall study findings and caveats: Early shifts in blood T cell clones, with interferon-beta, reportedly predicted response best. In blood, TCR clones derived from the tumor expanded after radiotherapy plus ipilimumab.

The sample here was peripheral blood, taken from a patient treated with radiotherapy plus ipilimumab. This receptor was obtained from a human donor with non-small cell lung cancer that progressed on radiotherapy plus ipilimumab. The genes are TRBV30 and TRBJ1-6; D not resolved. Here the CDR3 reads CAWSANSPLHF. The DNA of the CDR3 is TGTGCCTGGAGCGCCAATTCACCCCTCCACTTT.